This T cell receptor (beta chain) was captured in a study of T cells in localized non-small cell lung cancer (dated by TCRdb to 2018 to 2021). General notes on the study: The study analyzed T cell repertoires of under 250 early-stage NSCLC patients, comparing tumors and uninvolved tumor-adjacent lungs. The cohort comprised approximately 240 treatment-naïve NSCLC patients with resected, localized lung tumors. A mean age of approximately 70 years was recorded for the NSCLC patients, of whom roughly 130 were male and 95 to 110 were female.

TCR beta CDR3 regions were sequenced from DNA using the immunoSEQ Assay. The authors' pipeline ran thus. T cell density was computed as TCR beta template counts normalized to usable DNA estimated by amplifying housekeeping genes. The preseqR package was used to estimate richness by extrapolating to 400,000 templates for PBMC samples and to 120,000 templates for tissue samples. Clonality was taken to be one minus Pielou's evenness. Tissue-enriched TCRs were identified by differential abundance testing using productive amino-acid clonotypes, minimum total count 5 and alpha 0.1. The Jaccard Index and the Morisita Overlap Index were used to measure how much the repertoires overlapped between compartments. GLIPH grouped TCR beta CDR3s together with public tetramer-defined viral CDR3s, and a viral motif had to include at least three viral sequences and also show V-gene enrichment. TCRdb took over this immuneACCESS table, retaining in-frame rearrangements with V and J assigned. Such tables are incomplete; in checked studies, under half of the missing clones stem from an unresolved V gene, and the remainder is unexplained. From that table come the V and J calls and clone size; the DNA was used to work out D and trimming. Here the sample has around 26,000 clones; less than 95% occur a single time. 0.95% to 1.4% of the sample is held by the ten biggest clonotypes.

Inclusive of the bounding cysteine and phenylalanine, the CDR3 is 13 residues long. The only DNA kept is the CDR3, 39 bases in frame from the first base. Clipping removes 4 bases from V and 7 bases from J, with 3 as the unmatched junction base count. CDR1 and CDR2 were assigned from the germline V gene as ENHRY and SYGVKD. At diagnosis, tumor, uninvolved tumor-adjacent lung and peripheral blood were collected and then preserved as a mix of FFPE and fresh-frozen material. For TCR repertoire profiling, blood samples were analyzed in the form of peripheral blood mononuclear cells. Paper-wide results and their limitations: Of the top 100 tumor clones, a median of approximately 60 were detected in paired uninvolved adjacent lung; approximately 28 were also among that lung's top 100. Because the study design was exploratory, TCR variables were selected using unadjusted p-values without false-discovery rate correction. Longer overall survival was associated with higher blood T cell density, whereas shorter survival was associated with higher adjacent-lung clonality. Multi-region tumor sequencing was not performed, so intratumor heterogeneity could not be excluded. Uninvolved tumor-adjacent lung showed the highest T cell clonality, higher than tumor, which suggests more focused antigenic responses in the adjacent lung.

In the case of this clone: The target of this receptor is not known. No much larger clone is present one base from it, and per-base qualities are unavailable.

Sequenced material: peripheral blood, taken before any cancer treatment. This sequence was found in a woman aged 40 to 75 with stage I lung adenocarcinoma. The sequence is built from TRBV10-3 and TRBJ2-4, and 8 junctional nucleotides match TRBD1. In nucleotides, the sequence is TGTGCCATCAGTGCCACAGGGGGGAACATTCAGTACTTC. It specifies CAISATGGNIQYF.